The 12 T cell receptor beta chains in this list originate from one sample, sequenced in a study of blood T cells in healthy people across ages. The authors ran a second PCR of about 6 to 11 cycles using a sample-barcoded 5' primer and a J-beta primer mix. Each CDR3 protein gets one entry after TCRdb re-called the 5' RACE reads with MiXCR. The sample includes hundreds of thousands of distinct CDR3 sequences, less than 40% of them seen just once. Sequences were obtained from blood. The receptors come from a woman aged 80 or over in good health.

This clonotype was seen a single time. This sequence joins TRBV2 and TRBJ2-3, with D tentatively TRBD1 (5 bases). Trimming removed 3 bases from V and 4 bases from J, with 20 bases in between. CDR1 is SNHLY, CDR2 FYNNEI, per germline. This CDR3 spans 17 amino acids. CDR3 residues: CASSEIASWGVSDTQYF. DNA for the CDR3: TGTGCCAGCAGTGAGATTGCGAGTTGGGGCGTCTCAGATACGCAGTATTTT.

The chain joins TRBV29-1 to TRBJ1-1; D is perhaps TRBD1 (6 bases). CDR1 and CDR2 (germline): SQVTM, ANQGSEA. V lost 5 bases to trimming and J lost 6 bases, with 10 bases between them. CDR3 length: 11 residues. CDR3 nucleotides: TGCAGCGTTATGACAGGTTCTGAAGCTTTCTTT. This sequence encodes CSVMTGSEAFF.

This clonotype was observed many times. This chain uses TRBV6-2 or TRBV6-3 with TRBJ2-7; TRBD2 matches 10 bases. CDR3 size: 14 residues. Losses at the gene ends were 6 bases for V and 2 bases for J; bases not matched to a gene: 4. Germline assignment: CDR1 MNHEY and CDR2 SVGEGT. As DNA, the CDR3 is TGTGCCAGCAGAACTAGCGGGATCACCTACGAGCAGTACTTC. It yields the protein CASRTSGITYEQYF.

The chain carries TRBV7-2 and TRBJ1-5; D is unresolved. This CDR3 contains 14 residues. CDR1 is SGHTA, CDR2 FQGNSA, per germline. V gave up 5 bases and J gave up 2 bases, with 10 bases separating them. CDR3 in amino acids: CASSGRGGNQPQHF. Written as DNA, the CDR3 is TGTGCCAGCAGCGGCCGAGGTGGCAATCAGCCCCAGCATTTT.

This clonotype was seen more than once but under ten times. J is TRBJ1-4 and V is TRBV2, with 9 bases that match TRBD1. Germline V gene data show CDR1 as SNHLY and CDR2 as FYNNEI. CDR3 length: 15 residues. Trimming at V came to 6 bases and at J to 7 bases, leaving 9 bases not matched to a gene. CDR3 amino acids: CASSPHRGPPEKLFF. In DNA form, the CDR3 reads TGTGCCAGCAGCCCCCACAGGGGGCCCCCTGAAAAACTGTTTTTT. The full variable domain, with the rest looked up from reference TRBV2 and TRBJ1-4, is EPEVTQTPSHQVTQMGQEVILRCVPISNHLYFYWYRQILGQKVEFLVSFYNNEISEKSEIFDDQFSVERPDGSNFTLKIRSTKLEDSAMYFCASSPHRGPPEKLFFGSGTQLSVL.

J is TRBJ1-1 and V is TRBV6-1; 8 bases fit TRBD1. Germline CDR1 is MNHNS and CDR2 is SASEGT. This CDR3 has 16 amino acids. V lost 0 bases to trimming and J lost 3 bases; unmatched junction nucleotides: 6. Here the CDR3 reads CASSEAQGAGDTEAFF. The DNA for the CDR3 is TGTGCCAGCAGTGAAGCGCAGGGGGCCGGGGACACTGAAGCTTTCTTT.

This rearrangement joins TRBV5-1 to TRBJ1-1; no clear D gene. The germline V and J ends were trimmed by 2 bases and 1 base, with 15 bases remaining between them. Germline V CDR1 and CDR2: SGHRS, YFSETQ. This CDR3 has 16 residues. The CDR3 is CASSFGPGKPNTEAFF. In DNA, the CDR3 is TGCGCCAGCAGCTTTGGGCCCGGGAAACCGAACACTGAAGCTTTCTTT.

Notes on this clonotype: The conserved closing phenylalanine or tryptophan is absent in this CDR3, likely reflecting a read error. The chain combines TRBV7-3 with TRBJ2-3; TRBD1 might be the D (6 bases). Trimming shortened V by 5 bases and J by 4 bases, and 10 bases separated the two germline ends. The CDR3 runs to 13 residues. Germline V gene data show CDR1 as SGHTA and CDR2 as FQGTGA. CDR3 nucleotides: TGTGCCAGCAGCCCACAGGGCGCAGATACGCAGTATTGT. It encodes CASSPQGADTQYC.

This clonotype was detected many times. The V call is TRBV6-2 or TRBV6-3, the J call TRBJ2-1, with D perhaps TRBD2 (6 bases). The CDR3 totals 16 residues. CDR1 and CDR2 (germline): MNHEY, SVGEGT. V was clipped by 7 bases and J by 6 bases, with 22 bases between them. In DNA, the CDR3 is TGTGCCAGCATCGGACTTGCGGGGTCCTCGGGCAATGAGCAGTTCTTC. Residues: CASIGLAGSSGNEQFF.

The chain is built from TRBV5-1 and TRBJ2-5, with D perhaps assigned TRBD1 or TRBD2 (5 bases each). CDR1 and CDR2 from the germline V gene are SGHRS and YFSETQ. Trimming removed 1 base at V and 5 bases at J, with 9 bases between. This CDR3 contains 13 residues. For the CDR3, the DNA is TGCGCCAGCAGCTTGATGGGACGGGAGACCCAGTACTTC. Translation gives CASSLMGRETQYF. The entire variable domain, with the rest obtained from reference TRBV5-1 and TRBJ2-5, is as follows: KAGVTQTPRYLIKTRGQQVTLSCSPISGHRSVSWYQQTPGQGLQFLFEYFSETQRNKGNFPGRFSGRQFSNSRSEMNVSTLELGDSALYLCASSLMGRETQYFGPGTRLLVL.

This clonotype has at least ten counts. The chain joins TRBV7-6 to TRBJ2-3; tentatively, D is TRBD1 (5 bases). Trimming stripped 1 base from V and 5 bases from J, with 7 bases between. Germline CDR1 SGHVS, CDR2 FNYEAQ. The CDR3 sequence is 13 residues long. The CDR3 coding sequence is TGTGCCAGCAGCTTAGTCGACAGAGATACGCAGTATTTT. As protein: CASSLVDRDTQYF.

This clonotype has just a few counts. The chain uses TRBV5-1 and TRBJ1-1; D possibly corresponds to TRBD1 (6 bases). Germline V gene sequence: CDR1 SGHRS, CDR2 YFSETQ. CDR3 length equals 14 residues. The V end was cut by 5 bases, the J end by 3 bases, with 14 bases between. The CDR3 nucleotides are TGCGCCAGCAGACGCCCAGGGGTGGACACTGAAGCTTTCTTT. Amino acid sequence: CASRRPGVDTEAFF.